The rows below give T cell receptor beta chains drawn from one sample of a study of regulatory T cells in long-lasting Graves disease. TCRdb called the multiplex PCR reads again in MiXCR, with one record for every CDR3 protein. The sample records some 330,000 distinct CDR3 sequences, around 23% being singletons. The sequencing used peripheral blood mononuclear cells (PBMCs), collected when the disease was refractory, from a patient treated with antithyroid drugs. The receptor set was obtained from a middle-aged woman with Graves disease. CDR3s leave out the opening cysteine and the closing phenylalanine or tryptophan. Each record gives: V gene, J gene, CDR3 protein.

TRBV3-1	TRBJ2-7	ASSQDWGEATYEQY
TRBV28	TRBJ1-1	ASTLPLGQSNTEAF
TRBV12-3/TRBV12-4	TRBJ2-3	ASNFGGSTDTQY
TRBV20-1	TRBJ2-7	SASNLQGEQY
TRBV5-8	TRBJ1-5	ASSLVTRQPQH
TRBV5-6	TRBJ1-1	ASSFNFVWPDYTEAF
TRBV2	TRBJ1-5	ASGSPQIYQPQH
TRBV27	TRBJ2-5	ASSSRGSQETQY
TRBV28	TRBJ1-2	AGSLLTGKESGYT
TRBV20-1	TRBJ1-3	SAPSPGNTIY
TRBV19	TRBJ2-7	ASSINGGKREQY
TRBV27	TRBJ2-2	ASSWDRATGELF
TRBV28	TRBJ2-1	ASVRPRTASNEQF
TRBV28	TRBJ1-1	ASLVGLNTEAF
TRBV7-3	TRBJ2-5	ASSAAGGRETQY